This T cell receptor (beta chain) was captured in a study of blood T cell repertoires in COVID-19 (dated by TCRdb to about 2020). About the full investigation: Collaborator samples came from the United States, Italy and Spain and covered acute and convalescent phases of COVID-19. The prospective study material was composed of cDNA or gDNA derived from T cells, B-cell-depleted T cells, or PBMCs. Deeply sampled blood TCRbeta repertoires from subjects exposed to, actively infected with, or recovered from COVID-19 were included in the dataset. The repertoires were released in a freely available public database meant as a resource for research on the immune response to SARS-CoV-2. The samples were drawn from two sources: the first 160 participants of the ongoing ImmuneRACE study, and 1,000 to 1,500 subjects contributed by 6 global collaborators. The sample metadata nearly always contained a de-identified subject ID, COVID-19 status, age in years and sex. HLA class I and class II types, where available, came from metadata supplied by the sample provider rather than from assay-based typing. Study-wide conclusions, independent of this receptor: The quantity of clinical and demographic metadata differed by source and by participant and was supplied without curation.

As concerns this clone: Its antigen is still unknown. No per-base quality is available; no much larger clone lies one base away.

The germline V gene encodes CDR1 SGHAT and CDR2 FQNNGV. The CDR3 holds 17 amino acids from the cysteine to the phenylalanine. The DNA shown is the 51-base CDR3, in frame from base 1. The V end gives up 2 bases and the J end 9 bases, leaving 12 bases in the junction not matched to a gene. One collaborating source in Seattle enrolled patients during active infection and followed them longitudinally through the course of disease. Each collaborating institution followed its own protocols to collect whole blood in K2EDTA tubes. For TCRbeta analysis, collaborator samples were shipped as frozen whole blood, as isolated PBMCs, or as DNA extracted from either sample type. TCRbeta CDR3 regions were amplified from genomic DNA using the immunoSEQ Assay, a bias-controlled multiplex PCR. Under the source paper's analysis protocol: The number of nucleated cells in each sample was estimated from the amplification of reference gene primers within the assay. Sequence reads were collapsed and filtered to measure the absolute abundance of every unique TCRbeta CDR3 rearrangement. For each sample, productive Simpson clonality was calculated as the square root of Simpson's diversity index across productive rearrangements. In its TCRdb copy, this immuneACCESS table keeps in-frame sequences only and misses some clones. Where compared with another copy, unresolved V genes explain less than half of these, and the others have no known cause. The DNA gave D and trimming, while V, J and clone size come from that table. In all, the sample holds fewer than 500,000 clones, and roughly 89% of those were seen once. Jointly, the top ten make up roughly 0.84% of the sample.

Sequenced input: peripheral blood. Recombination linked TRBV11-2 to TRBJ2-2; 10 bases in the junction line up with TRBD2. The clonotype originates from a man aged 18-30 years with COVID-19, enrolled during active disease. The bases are TGTGCCAGCAGCTTAAATCGGGCGGCTAGCGGGGGCTGGGAGCTGTTTTTT. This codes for CASSLNRAASGGWELFF.